These 14 T cell receptor beta chains share one sample of origin, sequenced in a study of response to subunit inactivated influenza vaccine. Via MiXCR, TCRdb re-called the RT-PCR reads, giving one row per CDR3 protein. The sample holds 450,000 to 600,000 distinct CDR3 sequences, approximately 15% seen once. The material was CD4+ T cells sorted from PBMCs, obtained 23 to 25 months after vaccination. The receptor source for this set is a man between 50 and 75 years old who received an inactivated influenza vaccine.

This clonotype came up a few times. V usage is TRBV10-3 and J usage is TRBJ2-7, with 10 bases identical to TRBD2. The length of the CDR3 is 15 residues. V was clipped by 10 bases and J by 3 bases; unmatched bases: 12. The germline CDR1 and CDR2 sequences are ENHRY and SYGVKD. CDR3 nucleotides: TGTGCCACCCAGGTTAGCGGGGGGCCCGTCTACGAGCAGTACTTC. This gives the protein CATQVSGGPVYEQYF.

V gene TRBV18 combines with J gene TRBJ2-5, with D perhaps TRBD1 (6 bases). Germline assignment: CDR1 KGHSH and CDR2 LQKENI. V was clipped by 7 bases and J by 6 bases, with 18 bases between them. The CDR3 has 14 residues. The CDR3 is CASYPRDKGKTQYF. In DNA, the CDR3 is TGTGCCAGCTACCCTCGGGACAAAGGGAAGACCCAGTACTTC.

This clonotype has at least ten counts. The chain joins TRBV20-1 to TRBJ2-1; TRBD2 matches at 8 bases. The germline CDR1 and CDR2 sequences are DFQATT and SNEGSKA (reference sequence). J gave up 2 bases and V 1 base, and 4 bases lay outside the gene matches. CDR3 size: 15 residues. The CDR3 reads CSARVRREAYNEQFF. The CDR3 region has the DNA TGCAGTGCTAGAGTTAGGCGGGAGGCCTACAATGAGCAGTTCTTC.

For this clonotype: This clone may be a read error of a much larger clone one base away. The chain is built from TRBV12-3 or TRBV12-4 and TRBJ2-2; tentative D call: TRBD2 (5 bases). V lost 11 bases and J 5 bases, leaving 6 bases between the germline ends. CDR3 length equals 10 residues. The CDR3 protein is CARGTGELFF. The CDR3 nucleotides read TGTGCCCGCGGGACCGGGGAGCTGTTTTTT.

This clonotype was counted at least ten times. This chain uses TRBV24-1 with TRBJ2-1; 8 bases are a match to TRBD1. The germline CDR1 and CDR2 sequences are KGHDR and SFDVKD. V dropped 7 bases and J dropped 5; count of bases not matched to a gene: 12. The CDR3 is made up of 16 amino acids. CDR3 sequence (DNA): TGTGCCACCAGCTCAATCCGGGACAGGTCCGACAATGAGCAGTTCTTC. It specifies CATSSIRDRSDNEQFF.

This clonotype occurred a few times. The rearrangement joins TRBV29-1 to TRBJ1-1, with D hard to call. Per germline, CDR1 SQVTM and CDR2 ANQGSEA. The germline V and J ends were trimmed by 6 bases and 0 bases, with 14 bases remaining between them. The CDR3 extends over 14 amino acids. CDR3 in amino acids: CSVGFVGVNTEAFF. The CDR3, as DNA: TGCAGCGTCGGATTCGTCGGGGTGAACACTGAAGCTTTCTTT.

This clonotype showed up just a few times. J is TRBJ1-1 and V is TRBV4-3; D ambiguous. Germline V gene lookup returns CDR1 LGHNA and CDR2 YSLEER. V dropped 0 bases and J dropped 7 bases, with 21 bases sitting between them. The length of the CDR3 is 17 residues. The chain's CDR3 is CASSQDPFFDGAGEAFF. The CDR3 region has the DNA TGCGCCAGCAGCCAAGATCCTTTCTTCGACGGCGCGGGTGAAGCTTTCTTT.

This clonotype has more than one count but fewer than ten. The rearrangement joins TRBV21-1 to TRBJ2-2. TRBV21-1 is deemed a pseudogene. This CDR3 spans 14 amino acids. The CDR3 DNA reads as TGTGCCAGCAGCAAACGTCTGGTCGCCGGGGAGCTGTTTTTT. It codes for CASSKRLVAGELFF.

This clonotype occurred many times. V and J are TRBV11-2 and TRBJ2-1, with D possibly matching TRBD1 (5 bases). CDR1 SGHAT and CDR2 FQNNGV come from the germline V gene. V shed 3 bases and J shed 3 bases, with 12 bases lying between them. The CDR3 totals 15 residues. CDR3 protein: CASSFGQGGYNEQFF. CDR3 DNA sequence: TGTGCCAGCAGCTTCGGGCAGGGTGGCTACAATGAGCAGTTCTTC.

The V and J genes are TRBV11-2 and TRBJ1-1, with D unclear. Between the trimmed V and J ends, which lost 2 bases and 3 bases, there was a span of 7 bases. The CDR3 extends over 13 amino acids. From germline, CDR1 is SGHAT and CDR2 FQNNGV. CDR3 sequence reads: CASSLNLYTEAFF. CDR3 sequence (DNA): TGTGCCAGCAGCTTAAATCTGTACACTGAAGCTTTCTTT. The entire variable domain, with the rest obtained from reference TRBV11-2 and TRBJ1-1, is as follows: EAGVAQSPRYKIIEKRQSVAFWCNPISGHATLYWYQQILGQGPKLLIQFQNNGVVDDSQLPKDRFSAERLKGVDSTLKIQPAKLEDSAVYLCASSLNLYTEAFFGQGTRLTVV.

The V and J genes are TRBV18 and TRBJ2-1, with D possibly being TRBD1 or TRBD2 (5 bases each). The CDR3 totals 16 residues. Germline V gives CDR1 KGHSH, CDR2 LQKENI. Trimming took 0 bases from V and 1 from J, leaving 10 bases between them. The CDR3 nucleotides are TGTGCCAGCTCACCACCGAGGGGCCATTCCTACAATGAGCAGTTCTTC. Translation gives CASSPPRGHSYNEQFF.

The sample holds a few counts of this clonotype. The V call is TRBV10-3, the J call TRBJ2-1; 11 bases align to TRBD2. This CDR3 is built from 17 residues. The germline CDR1 and CDR2 sequences are ENHRY and SYGVKD. V was clipped by 1 base and J by 7 bases; unmatched bases: 9. DNA for the CDR3: TGTGCCATCAGTGAGTTTACTAGCGGGGGCCGAGGAAATGAGCAGTTCTTC. Residues: CAISEFTSGGRGNEQFF.

This clonotype was seen a handful of times. The CDR3 DNA reads TGTGCCAGCAGCGTAGGCCCTCCAGACAGGGGGCTGATAGGAGCTTTCTTT. It codes for CASSVGPPDRGLIGAFF. The rearrangement uses TRBV9 and TRBJ1-1, with TRBD1 identical over 10 bases. The V gene's germline CDR1 is SGDLS and CDR2 YYNGEE. Germline trimming cut 0 bases from V and 10 bases from J; bases unmatched to any gene: 15. This CDR3 has 17 residues.

This clonotype was seen only a few times. This chain connects TRBV12-3 or TRBV12-4 to TRBJ2-5, with 11 bases aligning to TRBD1. The trim removed 4 bases at V and 5 bases at J, leaving 9 bases unmatched. This CDR3 has 16 residues. In nucleotides, the CDR3 is TGTGCCAGCAGTTCCAGGACAGGGGGCTTAAGGGAGACCCAGTACTTC. It specifies CASSSRTGGLRETQYF.